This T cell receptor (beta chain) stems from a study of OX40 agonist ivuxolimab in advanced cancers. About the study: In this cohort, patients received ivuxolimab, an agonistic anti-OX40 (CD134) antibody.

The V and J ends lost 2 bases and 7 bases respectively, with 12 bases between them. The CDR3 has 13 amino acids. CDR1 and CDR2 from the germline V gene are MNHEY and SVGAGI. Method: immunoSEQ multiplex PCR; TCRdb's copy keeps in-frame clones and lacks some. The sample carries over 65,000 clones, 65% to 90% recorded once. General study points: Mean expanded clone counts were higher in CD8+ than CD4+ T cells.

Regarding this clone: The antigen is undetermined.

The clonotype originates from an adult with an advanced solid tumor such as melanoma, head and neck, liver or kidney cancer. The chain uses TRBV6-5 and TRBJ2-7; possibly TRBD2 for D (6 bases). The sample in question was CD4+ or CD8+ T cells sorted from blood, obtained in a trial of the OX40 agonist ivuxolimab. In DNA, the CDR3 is TGTGCCAGCAGTTACGGGACCGGAGGGGAGCAGTACTTC. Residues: CASSYGTGGEQYF.